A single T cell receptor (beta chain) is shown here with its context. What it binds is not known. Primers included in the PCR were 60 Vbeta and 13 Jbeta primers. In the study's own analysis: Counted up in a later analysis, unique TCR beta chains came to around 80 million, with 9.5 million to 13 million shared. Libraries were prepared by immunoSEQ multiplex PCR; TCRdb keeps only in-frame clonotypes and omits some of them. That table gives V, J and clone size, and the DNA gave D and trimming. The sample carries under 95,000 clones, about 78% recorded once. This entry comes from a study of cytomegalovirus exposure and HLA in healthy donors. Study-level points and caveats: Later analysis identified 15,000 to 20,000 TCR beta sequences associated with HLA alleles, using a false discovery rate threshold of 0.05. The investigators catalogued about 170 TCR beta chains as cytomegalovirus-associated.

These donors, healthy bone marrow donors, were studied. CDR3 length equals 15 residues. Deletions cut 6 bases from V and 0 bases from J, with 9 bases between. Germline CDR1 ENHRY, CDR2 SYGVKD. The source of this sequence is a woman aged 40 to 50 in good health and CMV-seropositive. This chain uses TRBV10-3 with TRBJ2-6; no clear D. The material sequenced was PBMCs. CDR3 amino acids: CAIRAYDSGANVLTF. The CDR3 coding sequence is TGTGCCATCAGGGCATATGACTCTGGGGCCAACGTCCTGACTTTC.